Shown below are 5 T cell receptor beta chains from a single sample sequenced in a study of blood T cell repertoires in COVID-19. Sequencing used immunoSEQ multiplex PCR; TCRdb keeps in-frame clones, though not all of them. The sample lists 350,000 to 450,000 clones, about 88% occurring once. The sequenced sample consisted of peripheral blood. The origin of the receptors is a woman aged 40 to 50 with COVID-19, enrolled during active disease.

The CDR3 reads CASSSRDRDSSGNTIYF. The CDR3, as DNA: TGTGCCAGCAGCAGCCGGGACAGGGATAGCTCTGGAAACACCATATATTTT. V is TRBV3-1 (or the pseudogene TRBV3-2) and J is TRBJ1-3; 9 bases map to TRBD1. The CDR3 covers 17 residues. CDR1 is LGHDT, CDR2 YNNKEL, per germline (reference sequence). Unmatched junction bases numbered 8, after V lost 5 bases and J lost 0 bases.

The V and J genes are TRBV7-3 and TRBJ1-1; the match to TRBD1 covers 12 bases. Germline lookup yields CDR1 SGHTA and CDR2 FQGTGA. This CDR3 has 13 amino acids. V lost 5 bases to trimming and J lost 10 bases; unmatched junction nucleotides: 5. CDR3 in amino acids: CASSRGTGGSAFF. CDR3 coding DNA: TGTGCCAGCAGCCGGGGGACAGGGGGCTCAGCTTTCTTT.

The J gene is TRBJ1-3, the V gene TRBV11-2; maybe TRBD1 (5 bases). Germline loops: CDR1 SGHAT, CDR2 FQNNGV. V lost 5 bases and J 3 bases, leaving 11 bases between the germline ends. The CDR3 has 14 amino acids. The CDR3 bases are TGTGCCAGCAGCGTAGGGGCAGGTGGAAACACCATATATTTT. Its protein is CASSVGAGGNTIYF.

The J gene is TRBJ1-2, the V gene TRBV27, with TRBD1 as a possible D gene (5 bases). The CDR3 spans 13 residues. CDR1 and CDR2 from the germline V gene are MNHEY and SMNVEV (reference sequence). V lost 3 bases, J lost 4 bases, and 9 bases lay in between. The CDR3 reads CASSFSGGYGYTF. As DNA, the CDR3 is TGTGCCAGCAGTTTTTCGGGGGGCTATGGCTACACCTTC.

V gene TRBV7-6 combines with J gene TRBJ2-7; TRBD1 matches at 7 bases. Germline loops: CDR1 SGHVS, CDR2 FNYEAQ. CDR3 size: 15 residues. V lost 3 bases to trimming and J lost 4 bases; unmatched junction nucleotides: 9. CDR3 nucleotide sequence: TGTGCCAGCAGCTTTGAGACAGGGATATGGTACGAGCAGTACTTC. Its translation is CASSFETGIWYEQYF.